These 13 T cell receptor beta chains originate from one sample sequenced in a study of regulatory T cells in long-lasting Graves disease. Time point of the sample: newly diagnosed GD, antithyroid drugs for less than 3 months. PBMC-extracted RNA yielded the TCR library. For TCR beta, libraries came from iRepertoire HTBI primers and Arm-PCR of CDR3 regions. TCRdb recomputed calls from the multiplex PCR reads with MiXCR, one row per CDR3 protein. The sample carries hundreds of thousands of distinct CDR3 sequences, 16% recorded once. The same sample was also used in a study of T cells in Graves' hyperthyroidism and ophthalmopathy.

Sequencing used peripheral blood mononuclear cells (PBMCs), obtained at new diagnosis, from a patient treated with antithyroid drugs. These receptors were collected from a man aged 40-49 years with Graves disease.

The chain employs TRBV20-1 and TRBJ1-2; D uncertain. V was trimmed by 2 bases and J by 0 bases, leaving 10 bases between them. From germline, CDR1 is DFQATT and CDR2 SNEGSKA (reference sequence). The CDR3 contains 14 residues. The CDR3 coding sequence is TGCAGTGCTAGACCCAATGCAGCTAACTATGGCTACACCTTC. It encodes CSARPNAANYGYTF.

There are many counts of this clonotype. V is TRBV2 and J is TRBJ2-7; TRBD2 aligns across 9 bases. The germline CDR1 and CDR2 sequences are SNHLY and FYNNEI. J was trimmed by 1 base and V by 7 bases; bases with no gene match: 8. CDR3 length: 15 amino acids. This chain's CDR3 is CASTVSGGRSYEQYF. The CDR3 DNA is TGTGCCAGCACCGTTAGCGGGGGCCGATCCTACGAGCAGTACTTC.

The chain combines TRBV7-2 with TRBJ2-6; unclear D gene. This CDR3 is built from 16 residues. The V end was cut by 2 bases, the J end by 0 bases, with 8 bases between. CDR1 is SGHTA, CDR2 FQGNSA, per germline. CDR3 in DNA: TGTGCCAGCAGCTTATGGTATCGCTCTGGGGCCAACGTCCTGACTTTC. It encodes CASSLWYRSGANVLTF.

The chain recombines TRBV4-2 with TRBJ1-6; weak D call: TRBD1 (6 bases). Trimming removed 6 bases at V and 10 bases at J, with 10 bases between. This CDR3 comprises 12 residues. The germline gives CDR1 LGHNA, CDR2 YNFKEQ. This CDR3 reads CASRTGKSPLHF. CDR3 bases: TGTGCCAGCAGAACAGGGAAATCACCCCTCCACTTT.

This clonotype showed up many times. The chain recombines TRBV28 with TRBJ1-5, with TRBD1 as a possible D gene (6 bases). Germline assignment: CDR1 MDHEN and CDR2 SYDVKM. The CDR3 extends over 16 amino acids. The V gene lost 1 base and the J gene lost 4 bases, with 14 bases spanning the gap. The CDR3 spells CASSLLGQGKNQPQHF. Here the CDR3 DNA reads TGTGCCAGCAGTTTATTGGGGCAGGGGAAGAATCAGCCCCAGCATTTT.

This clonotype was counted many times. V gene TRBV6-1 combines with J gene TRBJ2-1; D is unclear. Trimming removed 8 bases at V and 4 bases at J, with 12 bases between. CDR1 and CDR2 (germline): MNHNS, SASEGT. This CDR3 contains 13 residues. The CDR3 nucleotides are TGTGCCAGCGACGATTTGGGGTACAATGAGCAGTTCTTC. The encoded protein is CASDDLGYNEQFF.

This clonotype was observed a single time. This rearrangement joins TRBV2 to TRBJ2-2; 11 bases are shared with TRBD1. The V gene's germline CDR1 is SNHLY and CDR2 FYNNEI. There are 17 residues in the CDR3. With V trimmed by 3 bases and J by 5 bases, 8 bases remained unmatched. The CDR3 DNA follows: TGTGCCAGCAGTGAGCCCGGGACAGGGGGACGAACCGGGGAGCTGTTTTTT. Translated: CASSEPGTGGRTGELFF.

The chain joins TRBV5-1 to TRBJ2-1, with a possible D match to TRBD1 (5 bases). This CDR3 has 14 residues. Germline CDR1 reads SGHRS; CDR2 reads YFSETQ. V gave up 4 bases and J gave up 1 base, with 9 bases separating them. This CDR3 is CASSEGESYNEQFF. The CDR3 region has the DNA TGCGCCAGCAGCGAAGGGGAATCCTACAATGAGCAGTTCTTC.

The rearrangement links TRBV7-9 to TRBJ2-1; 9 nucleotides line up with TRBD1. Germline V gene data show CDR1 as SEHNR and CDR2 as FQNEAQ (reference sequence). Trimming took 6 bases from V and 8 from J; bases not matched to a gene: 11. CDR3 length: 15 residues. CDR3 in amino acids: CASRSGTGTLDEQFF. CDR3 DNA sequence: TGTGCCAGCAGGTCAGGGACAGGGACGCTCGATGAGCAGTTCTTC.

This clonotype has just a few counts. As DNA, the CDR3 is TGCGCCAGCAGCTTGGGGTTACAGGTTGGCACCGGGGAGCTGTTTTTT. This translates into CASSLGLQVGTGELFF. The V and J genes are TRBV5-1 and TRBJ2-2, with D tentatively TRBD1 (5 bases). The CDR3 sequence is 16 residues long. V dropped 0 bases and J dropped 4 bases, with 13 bases sitting between them. Germline V lookup: CDR1 SGHRS, CDR2 YFSETQ.

The chain recombines TRBV28 with TRBJ1-2, with D unresolved. Germline assignment: CDR1 MDHEN and CDR2 SYDVKM. Trimming left V 6 bases short and J 4 bases short, with 15 bases between. The CDR3 extends over 14 amino acids. This CDR3 reads CASSPALWGYGYTF. The CDR3 DNA reads as TGTGCCAGCAGCCCCGCCTTATGGGGCTATGGCTACACCTTC.

This clonotype was recorded at least ten times. The gene calls are TRBV28 and TRBJ2-3, with 9 bases aligning to TRBD2. V dropped 3 bases and J dropped 5; count of bases not matched to a gene: 9. The CDR3 consists of 16 residues. From germline, CDR1 is MDHEN and CDR2 SYDVKM. This chain's CDR3 is CASSFVLAGEGDTQYF. The CDR3 bases are TGTGCCAGCAGTTTTGTGTTAGCGGGGGAAGGAGATACGCAGTATTTT.

This clonotype appeared many times. J is TRBJ2-1 and V is TRBV3-1; TRBD2 might be the D (5 bases). The CDR3 totals 17 residues. The V end lost 4 bases, the J end lost 4 bases, and 20 bases lay between the germline ends. Looked up from germline, CDR1 is LGHDT and CDR2 is YNNKEL (reference sequence). CDR3 loop: CASSPWRTELNYNEQFF. CDR3 bases: TGTGCCAGCAGCCCTTGGAGGACGGAGCTTAATTACAATGAGCAGTTCTTC.